Given below is one T cell receptor (beta chain) in context. CDR1 and CDR2 from the germline V gene are SGHTA and FQGNSA. After removal of 5 bases from V and 5 bases from J, the junction contained 9 bases not matched to a gene. CDR3 length equals 14 residues. The record originates from a study of technical replicates of blood from a handful of donors. TCRdb's copy holds only in-frame clones and misses some; the assay was immunoSEQ multiplex PCR. The sample has 80,000 to 95,000 clones, 90% to 97% seen once. V and J are TRBV7-2 and TRBJ2-7, with TRBD2 matching over 7 bases. The origin of this receptor is a human donor in good health. Sequencing was carried out using T cells isolated from PBMCs. The CDR3 spells CASSPTSPEDEQYF. The CDR3 bases are TGTGCCAGCAGCCCGACTAGCCCCGAGGACGAGCAGTACTTC. Full variable domain (outside the CDR3, taken from reference TRBV7-2 and TRBJ2-7): GAGVSQSPSNKVTEKGKDVELRCDPISGHTALYWYRQSLGQGLEFLIYFQGNSAPDKSGLPSDRFSAERTGGSVSTLTIQRTQQEDSAVYLCASSPTSPEDEQYFGPGTRLTVT.